A selection of T cell receptor beta chains follows, all from one sample in a study of circulating and synovial CD4+ cells in juvenile arthritis. Libraries were prepared by immunoSEQ multiplex PCR; TCRdb keeps only in-frame clonotypes and omits some of them. Of around 18,000 clones listed, more than 75% are singletons. The sequencing sample was made of CD4+ T cells from blood. These receptors originate from a human donor with juvenile idiopathic arthritis. Both conserved end residues are part of each CDR3. A D gene is named only where the DNA matches it firmly. A clone size is listed for some rows: how often the clone was seen (once, few, many), or a class if it is expanded.

CDR3 length	D gene	V gene	J gene	clone size	CDR3 protein	CDR3 DNA
16	TRBD1	TRBV29-1	TRBJ1-2	-	CSVEDLGRAGGTGYTF	TGCAGCGTTGAAGATCTCGGTCGGGCAGGGGGAACCGGCTACACCTTC
13	-	TRBV7-6	TRBJ1-5	few	CASSLGANQPQHF	TGTGCCAGCAGCTTAGGGGCCAATCAGCCCCAGCATTTT
15	-	TRBV11-2	TRBJ2-3	-	CASSRGGVGKDTQYF	TGTGCCAGCAGCCGCGGCGGGGTAGGGAAAGATACGCAGTATTTT
15	-	TRBV6-4	TRBJ2-2	-	CASSENSLNTGELFF	TGTGCCAGCAGTGAGAATAGCCTTAACACCGGGGAGCTGTTTTTT
11	-	TRBV4-1	TRBJ2-7	few	CASSQYTEQYF	TGCGCCAGCAGCCAATACACGGAGCAGTACTTC
19	TRBD1	TRBV7-9	TRBJ1-5	-	CASSSTPTGSGYSNQPQHF	TGTGCCAGCAGCTCAACGCCGACAGGGTCGGGGTATAGCAATCAGCCCCAGCATTTT
8	-	TRBV3-1/TRBV3-2	TRBJ2-5	-	CAIGAQYF	TGTGCGATCGGAGCCCAGTACTTC
15	-	TRBV18	TRBJ2-2	-	CASSPHPANTGELFF	TGTGCCAGCTCTCCCCATCCAGCGAACACCGGGGAGCTGTTTTTT
15	-	TRBV19	TRBJ1-5	-	CATIPTGNLNQPQHF	TGTGCCACAATACCTACAGGGAACCTTAATCAGCCCCAGCATTTT
14	TRBD1	TRBV19	TRBJ1-5	-	CASSVTGGNQPQHF	TGTGCCAGTAGTGTGACAGGGGGCAATCAGCCCCAGCATTTT
17	TRBD1	TRBV19	TRBJ2-2	-	CASTKPRQGSNTGELFF	TGTGCCAGTACCAAGCCAAGACAGGGATCTAACACCGGGGAGCTGTTTTTT
16	-	TRBV27	TRBJ2-2	few	CASSIARVPNTGELFF	TGTGCCAGCAGTATCGCGCGGGTCCCGAACACCGGGGAGCTGTTTTTT
13	-	TRBV29-1	TRBJ1-2	-	CSGSDTPNYGYTF	TGCAGCGGATCGGACACTCCTAACTATGGCTACACCTTC
15	TRBD1	TRBV18	TRBJ1-1	once	CASSGRDRRMPEAFF	TGTGCCAGCTCAGGCCGGGACAGAAGAATGCCAGAAGCTTTCTTT
13	-	TRBV11-3	TRBJ1-1	-	CASSLQGYTEAFF	TGTGCCAGCAGCTTACAGGGATACACTGAAGCTTTCTTT
18	TRBD2	TRBV9	TRBJ2-3	-	CASSVGGTSGRGMDTQYF	TGTGCCAGCAGCGTAGGGGGGACTAGCGGGAGAGGTATGGATACGCAGTATTTT
16	TRBD2	TRBV7-6	TRBJ2-2	-	CASSLALAGVSGELFF	TGTGCCAGCAGCTTAGCTTTAGCGGGAGTTTCCGGGGAGCTGTTTTTT
15	-	TRBV25-1	TRBJ1-4	-	CASSDAEKLNEKLFF	TGTGCCAGCAGTGATGCGGAGAAACTCAATGAAAAACTGTTTTTT
12	TRBD1	TRBV2	TRBJ1-5	-	CASSGTVQPQHF	TGTGCCAGCAGCGGGACAGTTCAGCCCCAGCATTTT
15	TRBD2	TRBV7-2	TRBJ2-3	once	CASSSRSGMADTQYF	TGTGCCAGCAGCTCTCGGAGCGGGATGGCCGATACGCAGTATTTT
19	-	TRBV23-1	TRBJ1-3	-	CASSQSAGQGRVSGNTIYF	TGCGCCAGCAGTCAATCGGCCGGGCAGGGTAGGGTCTCTGGAAACACCATATATTTT
14	-	TRBV7-2	TRBJ2-7	-	CASSLSVRAYEQYF	TGTGCCAGCAGCTTAAGTGTCCGCGCCTACGAGCAGTACTTC
13	-	TRBV18	TRBJ1-1	once	CASSNRQVTEAFF	TGTGCCAGCTCAAACAGACAGGTCACTGAAGCTTTCTTT
16	-	TRBV19	TRBJ1-2	-	CANKQTSYRPNYGYTF	TGTGCCAACAAACAGACAAGCTATCGGCCTAACTATGGCTACACCTTC
14	-	TRBV6-6	TRBJ1-6	once	CASSLTGGNSPLHF	TGTGCCAGCAGCCTAACCGGGGGAAATTCACCCCTCCACTTT
17	-	TRBV4-1	TRBJ1-5	-	CASSQDLWFTSNQPQHF	TGCGCCAGCAGCCAAGATCTGTGGTTTACAAGCAATCAGCCCCAGCATTTT
13	-	TRBV2	TRBJ2-3	-	CASSLLSTDTQYF	TGTGCCAGCAGTCTCCTATCCACAGATACGCAGTATTTT
16	TRBD1	TRBV23-1	TRBJ2-1	-	CASSYRGKLTYNEQFF	TGCGCCAGCAGTTACAGGGGAAAACTAACCTACAATGAGCAGTTCTTC
15	TRBD2	TRBV18	TRBJ2-7	-	CASSPASGRAYEQYF	TGTGCCAGCTCACCTGCTAGCGGGAGGGCCTACGAGCAGTACTTC
16	TRBD2	TRBV4-3	TRBJ2-1	-	CASSQDISGGYNEQFF	TGCGCCAGCAGCCAAGATATTAGCGGGGGCTACAATGAGCAGTTCTTC
15	-	TRBV6-5	TRBJ2-1	-	CASSQTFANYNEQFF	TGTGCCAGCAGTCAGACTTTCGCAAACTACAATGAGCAGTTCTTC
14	TRBD2	TRBV7-9	TRBJ2-1	-	CASSLFSTSEVKFF	TGTGCCAGCAGCTTATTCTCGACTAGCGAAGTGAAGTTCTTC
16	-	TRBV4-1	TRBJ2-7	-	CASSQGTGLSSYEQYF	TGCGCCAGCAGCCAGGGCACAGGGCTGAGCTCCTACGAGCAGTACTTC
13	TRBD1	TRBV10-3	TRBJ1-1	-	CAISGQGRTEAFF	TGTGCCATCAGTGGACAGGGAAGGACTGAAGCTTTCTTT
14	-	TRBV2	TRBJ1-4	-	CATSKLATNEKLFF	TGTGCCACCTCTAAATTAGCAACTAATGAAAAACTGTTTTTT
15	-	TRBV10-3	TRBJ2-7	-	CAIRDTKSLSYEQYF	TGTGCCATCAGGGACACCAAATCCCTCTCCTACGAGCAGTACTTC
13	TRBD1	TRBV6-5	TRBJ1-2	-	CASSDRVPYGYTF	TGTGCCAGCAGTGACAGGGTACCCTATGGCTACACCTTC
14	-	TRBV5-5	TRBJ1-2	-	CASSLSGNNYGYTF	TGTGCCAGCAGCTTGTCGGGAAACAACTATGGCTACACCTTC
12	-	TRBV5-6	TRBJ2-7	-	CASSSYSYEQYF	TGTGCCAGCAGCTCCTACTCCTACGAGCAGTACTTC
18	TRBD1	TRBV5-1	TRBJ2-1	-	CASSLGQTRQGSYNEQFF	TGCGCCAGCAGCTTGGGGCAGACGAGACAGGGATCCTACAATGAGCAGTTCTTC
11	-	TRBV30	TRBJ1-2	-	CAWWLGGGYTF	TGCGCTTGGTGGTTGGGGGGTGGCTACACCTTC
14	TRBD2	TRBV5-1	TRBJ2-3	-	CASSDTSATDTQYF	TGCGCCAGCAGCGATACTAGCGCCACAGATACGCAGTATTTT
15	-	TRBV4-2	TRBJ2-1	-	CASSQEGADIDEQFF	TGTGCCAGCAGCCAAGAGGGAGCCGACATCGATGAGCAGTTCTTC
17	TRBD2	TRBV5-1	TRBJ2-1	-	CASSLAERGGRYNEQFF	TGCGCCAGCAGCTTGGCCGAGCGGGGGGGCCGCTACAATGAGCAGTTCTTC
16	TRBD2	TRBV19	TRBJ2-2	-	CASSIGGFANTGELFF	TGTGCCAGTAGTATCGGGGGGTTCGCGAACACCGGGGAGCTGTTTTTT
15	-	TRBV6-1	TRBJ1-5	-	CASRKRGGNNQPQHF	TGTGCCAGTAGAAAACGGGGGGGGAACAATCAGCCCCAGCATTTT
15	TRBD1	TRBV30	TRBJ1-5	-	CAWRRDRELGQPQHF	TGTGCCTGGAGAAGGGACAGGGAGCTGGGACAGCCCCAGCATTTT
13	-	TRBV7-7	TRBJ2-1	few	CASSSTSYNEQFF	TGTGCTAGCAGCTCGACTAGCTACAATGAGCAGTTCTTC
15	-	TRBV10-3	TRBJ1-1	-	CAISDLTGYYTEAFF	TGTGCCATCAGTGACTTGACAGGCTACTACACTGAAGCTTTCTTT